What follows describes a single T cell receptor beta chain. The repertoire was sequenced with immunoSEQ multiplex PCR; TCRdb's copy has only in-frame clones and lacks some. Here the sample spans 70,000 to 80,000 clones, approximately 80% being singletons. Per the germline V gene, CDR1 is MGHRA and CDR2 is YSYEKL. Deletions cut 4 bases from V and 4 bases from J, with 16 bases between. The CDR3 is 15 residues long. This specimen comes from a study of cytotoxic CD8 clonotypes in ibrutinib-treated CLL. The sequencing here drew on PBMCs, taken at disease progression, from a patient treated with ibrutinib. The source is a human donor with chronic lymphocytic leukemia. This chain joins TRBV4-1 and TRBJ1-1, with D perhaps TRBD1 (5 bases). In DNA form, the CDR3 reads TGCGCCAGCAGCCCGAGGGTTGGGACGGGCACTGAAGCTTTCTTT. This translates into CASSPRVGTGTEAFF.